The clone carrying this TCR beta chain is a singleton in its sample. What it binds is unknown. Profiled with immunoSEQ multiplex PCR; TCRdb holds only in-frame clones, not every one. The table includes around 550,000 clones, 85% to 95% detected once. The data are from a study of shared clonotypes between healthy human individuals. About the research overall: Used for every donor were three CD4 naive, three CD4 memory, two CD8 naive and one CD8 memory plate. Study-wide points: All-four-donor shared clonotypes had higher generation probabilities than non-shared clonotypes did. Naive subsets typically showed greater estimated richness than memory subsets.

Trimming left V 0 bases short and J 0 bases short, with 6 bases between. Germline CDR1 is SGDLS and CDR2 is YYNGEE. This CDR3 is built from 15 residues. Naive CD8 cells comprised CD45RO-negative, CCR7-positively selected cells, excluding terminally differentiated effector memory CD45RA+ cells. The genes are TRBV9 and TRBJ2-2; D may be TRBD2 (6 bases). Sequencing was carried out using naive CD8+ T cells sorted from blood. The sequence derives from a woman aged 25 to 39 in good health. The CDR3 DNA follows: TGTGCCAGCAGCGTAGGACTAGCGAACACCGGGGAGCTGTTTTTT. Protein sequence: CASSVGLANTGELFF.